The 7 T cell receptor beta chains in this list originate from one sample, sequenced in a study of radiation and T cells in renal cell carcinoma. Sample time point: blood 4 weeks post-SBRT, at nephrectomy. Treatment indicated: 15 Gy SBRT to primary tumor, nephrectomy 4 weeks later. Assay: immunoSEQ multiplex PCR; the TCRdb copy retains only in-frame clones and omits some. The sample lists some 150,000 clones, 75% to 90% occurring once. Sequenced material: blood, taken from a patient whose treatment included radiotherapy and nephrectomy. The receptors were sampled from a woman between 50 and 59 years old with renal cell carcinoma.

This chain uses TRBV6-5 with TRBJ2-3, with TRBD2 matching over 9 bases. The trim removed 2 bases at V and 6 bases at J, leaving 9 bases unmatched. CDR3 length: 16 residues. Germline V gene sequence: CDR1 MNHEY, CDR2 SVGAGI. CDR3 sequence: CASSYGSAGGSDTQYF. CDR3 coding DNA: TGTGCCAGCAGTTACGGATCTGCGGGAGGGAGTGATACGCAGTATTTT.

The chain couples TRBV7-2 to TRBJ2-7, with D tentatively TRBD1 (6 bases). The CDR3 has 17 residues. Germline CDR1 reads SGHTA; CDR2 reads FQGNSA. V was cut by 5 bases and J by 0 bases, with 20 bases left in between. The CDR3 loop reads CASSLPAQGVFSYEQYF. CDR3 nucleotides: TGTGCCAGCAGCCTCCCTGCACAGGGAGTATTCTCCTACGAGCAGTACTTC.

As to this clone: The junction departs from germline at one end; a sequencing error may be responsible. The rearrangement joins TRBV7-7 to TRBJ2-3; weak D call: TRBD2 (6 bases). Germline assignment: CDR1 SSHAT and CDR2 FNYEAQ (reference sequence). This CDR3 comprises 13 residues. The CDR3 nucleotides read TGTGCCAGCAGCCTAGCGCGGCAGGATACGCAGTATTTT. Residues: CASSLARQDTQYF.

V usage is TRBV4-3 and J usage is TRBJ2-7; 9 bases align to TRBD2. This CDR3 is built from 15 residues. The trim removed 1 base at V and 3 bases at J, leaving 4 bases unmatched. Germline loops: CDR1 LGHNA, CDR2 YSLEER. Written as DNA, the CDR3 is TGCGCCAGCAGCCAAGCTCTAGCGGGATTCTACGAGCAGTACTTC. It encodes CASSQALAGFYEQYF.

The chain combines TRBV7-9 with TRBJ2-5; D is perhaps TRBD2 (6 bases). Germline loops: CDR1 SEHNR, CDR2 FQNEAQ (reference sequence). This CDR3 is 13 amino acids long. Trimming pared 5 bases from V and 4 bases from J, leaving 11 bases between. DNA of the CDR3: TGTGCCAGCAGCCCTCGGGAGTTAGAGACCCAGTACTTC. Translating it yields CASSPRELETQYF.

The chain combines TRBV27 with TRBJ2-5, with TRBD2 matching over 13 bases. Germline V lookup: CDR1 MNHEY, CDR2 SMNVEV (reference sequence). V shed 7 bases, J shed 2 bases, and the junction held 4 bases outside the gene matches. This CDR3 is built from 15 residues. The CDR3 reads CASNRLAGGQETQYF. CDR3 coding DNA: TGTGCCAGCAACCGACTAGCGGGAGGACAAGAGACCCAGTACTTC.

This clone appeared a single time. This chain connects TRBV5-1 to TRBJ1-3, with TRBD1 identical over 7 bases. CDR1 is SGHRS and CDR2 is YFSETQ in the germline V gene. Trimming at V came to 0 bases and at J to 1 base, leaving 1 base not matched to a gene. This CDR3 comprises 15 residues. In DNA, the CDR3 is TGCGCCAGCAGCTTGGGGGGACAGTCTGGAAACACCATATATTTT. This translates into CASSLGGQSGNTIYF.